The rows below give T cell receptor beta chains drawn from one sample of a study of blood T cell repertoires in COVID-19. The data were produced by immunoSEQ multiplex PCR, yet TCRdb's version contains in-frame clones alone and is incomplete. The sample has roughly 150,000 clones, around 83% seen once. Material for sequencing was peripheral blood. The origin of the receptors is a woman aged 45-65 years in a cohort sampled during active or convalescent COVID-19. Both conserved end residues are part of each CDR3. Each record gives: V gene, J gene, D gene, clone size, CDR3 DNA, CDR3 protein. The D gene is left open where the match is weak. Expanded clones get a size class; other rows say once, few or many, or leave the size out.

>TRBV12-5|TRBJ2-1|TRBD2|few
TGTGCTAGTGGTTCAAGCGGGGGGGCCTACAATGAGCAGTTCTTC
CASGSSGGAYNEQFF
>TRBV18|TRBJ2-7|.|.
TGTGCCAGCTCACTTGCGGGACAGTGGGATGAGCAGTACTTC
CASSLAGQWDEQYF
>TRBV3-1/TRBV3-2|TRBJ1-6|.|once
TGTGCCAGCAGCCAAGCGGGAAATTCACCCCTCCACTTT
CASSQAGNSPLHF
>TRBV24-1|TRBJ1-1|.|.
TGTGCCACCAGTGATTTGCGACGACAGGTCCCCCACACTGAAGCTTTCTTT
CATSDLRRQVPHTEAFF
>TRBV7-2|TRBJ1-4|.|few
TGTGCCAGCAGCCCAATGACAGGCGGAAATGAAAAACTGTTTTTT
CASSPMTGGNEKLFF
>TRBV7-2|TRBJ1-3|.|.
TGTGCCAGCACCTTGCGGCAGGGGCTCTCTGGAAACACCATATATTTT
CASTLRQGLSGNTIYF
>TRBV19|TRBJ2-2|.|.
TGTGCCAGTAGAGGGGGACCCGGGGAGCTGTTTTTT
CASRGGPGELFF
>TRBV10-3|TRBJ2-3|TRBD2|.
TGTGCCACAACCCTTGGCGGGGGGGCCGCAGATACGCAGTATTTT
CATTLGGGAADTQYF
>TRBV7-2|TRBJ1-1|.|.
TGTGCCAGCAGCTTAGGACGGGGTGGGTACACTGAAGCTTTCTTT
CASSLGRGGYTEAFF
>TRBV5-1|TRBJ1-2|TRBD1|.
TGCGCCAGCAGCCCAGGACAGGGATATATATATGGCTACACCTTC
CASSPGQGYIYGYTF
>TRBV6-1|TRBJ2-5|TRBD1|medium-sized
TGTGCCAGCAGTGAGACACCGGGACAGGGAAAGGAGACCCAGTACTTC
CASSETPGQGKETQYF
>TRBV9|TRBJ2-5|TRBD2|.
TGTGCCAGCAGCCCCTCTGCGGGGGGGAACCAAGAGACCCAGTACTTC
CASSPSAGGNQETQYF
>TRBV18|TRBJ1-3|.|.
TGTGCCAGCTCACCGAGGACAAGTGTTTTAGCCTCTGGAAACACCATATATTTT
CASSPRTSVLASGNTIYF
>TRBV29-1|TRBJ1-6|.|.
TGCAGCGTTGCTCTGGGGGGGGATTCACCCCTCCACTTT
CSVALGGDSPLHF
>TRBV5-1|TRBJ1-4|.|.
TGCGCCAGCAGAGCCCCAACTAATGAAAAACTGTTTTTT
CASRAPTNEKLFF
>TRBV27|TRBJ1-1|TRBD1|.
TGTGCCAGCAGTTTGGGACAGGTCGCTGAAGCTTTCTTT
CASSLGQVAEAFF
>TRBV5-1|TRBJ2-5|.|few
TGCGCCAGCAGCAACCGCCGGGACACCCTCCAAGAGACCCAGTACTTC
CASSNRRDTLQETQYF